This entry concerns a single T cell receptor beta chain. Its antigen is not yet known. Base qualities are not recorded, but no much larger clone differs from it by a single base. This sample is drawn from a study of T cell responses to AZD1222 COVID-19 vaccine (dated by TCRdb to the early 2020s). Turning to the overall study: A total of 230 to 250 trial participants underwent TCR sequencing, of whom 207 received two doses of AZD1222 and around 26 received two doses of the MenACWY control vaccine. Trial participants were enrolled into age subgroups of 18-55, 56-69 and 70-plus years, which contained about 150, 27 and 61 TCR-sequenced participants, respectively.

The CDR3 regions of human TCRbeta chains were analyzed by immunosequencing. Regarding the original processing steps: Repertoire TCRs were matched against a reference library of SARS-CoV-2-specific TCRs generated with the MIRA antigen-specificity platform. Breadth was defined as the fraction of unique TCRs that were SARS-CoV-2-associated, and depth was defined as the fraction of total T cells that were SARS-CoV-2-associated. Using the MIRA data, each spike-specific TCR was mapped to the spike region that the TCR reacts to and placed in a CD4 or CD8 class. Log10-transformed breadth and depth values were compared by one-way ANOVA with Sidak's multiple comparisons tests. In its TCRdb copy, this immuneACCESS table keeps in-frame sequences only and misses some clones. Where compared with another copy, unresolved V genes explain less than half of these, and the others have no known cause. V and J calls and clone size are copied from that table; D and trimming were computed from the DNA. This sample lists under 25,000 clones; about four fifths were detected once. The top ten clonotypes cover 15% to 20% of the sample.

The time point label, read with the paper, signifies: about 28 days (+/-7) after the second vaccine dose. AZD1222 recipients whose second dose came at about 4 weeks and those whose second dose came at about 12 weeks were combined into one group, since spike-specific TCR depth and breadth did not differ between the two schedules. Vaccinee samples came from UK trials COV001 and COV002, including a single-blind randomized controlled phase 2/3 trial of AZD1222 (ChAdOx1 nCoV-19) in healthy adults. For TCRbeta chain sequencing, PBMC samples from trial participants were taken at day 0 and at day 28 after the second dose. Study-wide findings and limitations: Conclusions about previously exposed vaccinees are limited because only five to seven AZD1222 recipients were SARS-CoV-2 seropositive at baseline. Reportedly, almost half of the unique spike-specific TCRs recognized epitopes lying outside the regions that are mutated in the B.1.351 and B.1.1.7 variants. A significant rise in spike-specific TCR breadth and depth was observed after two AZD1222 doses relative to day 0 and relative to MenACWY recipients. Because no samples from the day 14 peak response were available, repertoires could be characterized only after the peak T cell response. In the small 56-69-year group, the increase in depth fell short of significance, most likely because of low power. The whole spike protein was spanned by vaccine-associated CD4 TCRs, and dominant responses were seen in regions 160-218 and 743-854. Most participants were white British and females outnumbered males, and the authors suggested that clonal diversity may have been underestimated.

Sequenced here: peripheral blood, sampled 28 days after the second AZD1222 dose. This TCR was sampled from an adult who received the AZD1222 COVID-19 vaccine.

For the CDR3, the sequence is CASSHPAGFTDTQYF. The nucleotide sequence is given as TGTGCCAGCAGCCACCCAGCGGGGTTCACAGATACGCAGTATTTT. Here the chain combines TRBV3-1 (or the pseudogene TRBV3-2) and TRBJ2-3; TRBD2 matches 7 bases in the middle. After removal of 3 bases from V and 2 bases from J, the junction retains 5 bases not matched to a gene. Per the germline V gene (reference sequence), LGHDT is the CDR1 and YNNKEL is the CDR2. CDR3 length: 15 amino acids, cysteine to phenylalanine. Only the CDR3 portion is preserved as DNA: 45 bases, with reading frame beginning at the first base.